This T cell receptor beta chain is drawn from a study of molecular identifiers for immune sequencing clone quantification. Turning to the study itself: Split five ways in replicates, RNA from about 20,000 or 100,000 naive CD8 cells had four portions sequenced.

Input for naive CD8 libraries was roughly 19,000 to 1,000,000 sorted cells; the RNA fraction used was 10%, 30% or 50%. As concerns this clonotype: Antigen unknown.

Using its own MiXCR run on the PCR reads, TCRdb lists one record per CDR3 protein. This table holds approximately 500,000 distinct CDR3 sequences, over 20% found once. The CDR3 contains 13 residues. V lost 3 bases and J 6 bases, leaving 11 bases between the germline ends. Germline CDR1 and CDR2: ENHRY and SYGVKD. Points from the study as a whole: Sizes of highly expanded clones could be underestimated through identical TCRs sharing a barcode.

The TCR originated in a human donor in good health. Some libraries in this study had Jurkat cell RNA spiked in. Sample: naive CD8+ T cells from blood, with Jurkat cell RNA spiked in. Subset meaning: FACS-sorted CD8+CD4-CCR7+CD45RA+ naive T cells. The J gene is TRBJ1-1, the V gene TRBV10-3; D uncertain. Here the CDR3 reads CAISEFATPEAFF. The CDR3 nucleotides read TGTGCCATCAGTGAATTCGCTACCCCTGAAGCTTTCTTT.